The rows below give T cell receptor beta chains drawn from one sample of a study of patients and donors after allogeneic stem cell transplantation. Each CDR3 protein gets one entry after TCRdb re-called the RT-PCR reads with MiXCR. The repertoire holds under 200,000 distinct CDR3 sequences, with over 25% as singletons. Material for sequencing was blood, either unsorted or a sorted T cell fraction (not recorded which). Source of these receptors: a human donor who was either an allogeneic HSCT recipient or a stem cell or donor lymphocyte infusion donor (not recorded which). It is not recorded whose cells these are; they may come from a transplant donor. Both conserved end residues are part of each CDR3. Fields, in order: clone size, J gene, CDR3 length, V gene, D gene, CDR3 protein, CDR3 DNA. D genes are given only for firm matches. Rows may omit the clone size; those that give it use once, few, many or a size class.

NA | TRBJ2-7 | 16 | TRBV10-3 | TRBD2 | CAISTLVGREPYEQYF | TGTGCCATCAGCACCTTGGTTGGGAGGGAACCCTACGAGCAGTACTTC
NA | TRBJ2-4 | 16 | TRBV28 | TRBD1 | CASRPYRGVAKNIQYF | TGTGCCAGCAGGCCCTACAGGGGGGTGGCCAAAAACATTCAGTACTTC
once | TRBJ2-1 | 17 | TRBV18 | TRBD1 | CASSLPGQGLAYNEQFF | TGTGCCAGCTCACTCCCCGGACAGGGACTCGCCTACAATGAGCAGTTCTTC
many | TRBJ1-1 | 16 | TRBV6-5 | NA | CASSYPGEEAYTEAFF | TGTGCCAGCAGTTACCCGGGGGAGGAGGCGTACACTGAAGCTTTCTTT
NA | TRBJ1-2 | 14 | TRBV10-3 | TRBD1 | CAIKKQGPNYGYTF | TGTGCCATCAAGAAACAGGGGCCTAACTATGGCTACACCTTC
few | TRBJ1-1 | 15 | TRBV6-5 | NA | CASSYSNGGDTEAFF | TGTGCCAGCAGTTACTCCAACGGTGGGGACACTGAAGCTTTCTTT
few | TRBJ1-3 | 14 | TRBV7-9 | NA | CASSATGSRDTIYF | TGTGCCAGCAGCGCCACCGGGTCGCGAGACACCATATATTTT
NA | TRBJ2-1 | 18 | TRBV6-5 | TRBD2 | CASSFGLAGAFPYNEQFF | TGTGCCAGCAGTTTCGGACTAGCGGGAGCTTTCCCCTACAATGAGCAGTTCTTC
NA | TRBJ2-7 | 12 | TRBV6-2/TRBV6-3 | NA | CASSPYRYEQYF | TGTGCCAGCAGTCCGTACCGGTACGAGCAGTACTTC
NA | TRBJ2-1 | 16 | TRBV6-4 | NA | CASSDGLEWTPNEQFF | TGTGCCAGCAGTGACGGATTAGAGTGGACCCCAAATGAGCAGTTCTTC
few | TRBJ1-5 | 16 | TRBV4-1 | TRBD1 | CASSPWTGPKDQPQHF | TGCGCCAGCAGCCCCTGGACAGGTCCAAAGGATCAGCCCCAGCATTTT
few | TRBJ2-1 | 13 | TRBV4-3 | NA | CASSQDWINEQFF | TGCGCCAGCAGCCAAGATTGGATTAATGAGCAGTTCTTC
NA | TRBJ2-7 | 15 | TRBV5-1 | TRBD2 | CASSLGTSGFYEQYF | TGCGCCAGCAGCTTGGGGACTAGCGGTTTCTACGAGCAGTACTTC
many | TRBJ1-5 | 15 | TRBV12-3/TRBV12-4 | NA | CASTAGRYSNQPQHF | TGTGCCAGCACCGCGGGTAGATATAGCAATCAGCCCCAGCATTTT
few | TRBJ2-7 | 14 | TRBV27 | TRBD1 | CASSLGQGAYEQYF | TGTGCCAGCAGTTTAGGACAGGGGGCCTACGAGCAGTACTTC
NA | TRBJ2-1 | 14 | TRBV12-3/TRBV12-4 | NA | CASTKTRGHHEQFF | TGTGCCAGCACCAAAACGCGGGGGCACCATGAGCAGTTCTTC
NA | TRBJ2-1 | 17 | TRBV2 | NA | CASSEATGYRGGDEQFF | TGTGCCAGCAGTGAAGCGACGGGTTACAGGGGAGGGGATGAGCAGTTCTTC
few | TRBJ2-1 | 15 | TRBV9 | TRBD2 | CASSVGTSVDNEQFF | TGTGCCAGCAGCGTAGGGACTAGCGTAGACAATGAGCAGTTCTTC
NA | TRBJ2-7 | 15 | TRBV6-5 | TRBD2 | CASRPVLADSYEQYF | TGTGCCAGCAGACCGGTACTAGCGGACTCCTACGAGCAGTACTTC
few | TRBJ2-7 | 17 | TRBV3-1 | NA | CASSQALLRDNSYEQYF | TGTGCCAGCAGCCAAGCCCTTCTCCGGGACAACTCCTACGAGCAGTACTTC
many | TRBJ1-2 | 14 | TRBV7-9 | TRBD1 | CASSSGTGNYGYTF | TGTGCCAGCAGCTCCGGGACAGGGAACTATGGCTACACCTTC
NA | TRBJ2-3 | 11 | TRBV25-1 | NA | CASSEEDTQYF | TGTGCCAGCAGTGAAGAAGATACGCAGTATTTT
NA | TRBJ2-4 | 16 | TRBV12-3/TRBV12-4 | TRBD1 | CASSLTGGFDKNIQYF | TGTGCCAGCAGTTTGACAGGGGGTTTTGACAAAAACATTCAGTACTTC
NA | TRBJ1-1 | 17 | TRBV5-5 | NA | CASSLVGIGVLNTEAFF | TGTGCCAGCAGCTTGGTGGGTATCGGAGTTTTGAACACTGAAGCTTTCTTT
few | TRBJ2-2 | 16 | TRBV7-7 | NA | CASSPDGRRDTGELFF | TGTGCTAGCAGCCCCGACGGCAGGCGGGACACCGGGGAGCTGTTTTTT
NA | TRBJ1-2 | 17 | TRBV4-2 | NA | CASSQARVGTLNYGYTF | TGTGCCAGCAGCCAGGCCAGGGTTGGAACCCTAAACTATGGCTACACCTTC
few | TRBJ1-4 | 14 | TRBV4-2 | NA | CASSQEDGNEKLFF | TGTGCCAGCAGCCAAGAGGACGGTAATGAAAAACTGTTTTTT
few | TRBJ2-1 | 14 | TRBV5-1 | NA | CASMGQASYNEQFF | TGCGCCAGCATGGGCCAGGCCAGCTACAATGAGCAGTTCTTC
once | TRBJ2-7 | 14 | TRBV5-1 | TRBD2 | CASSFQGLTHEQYF | TGCGCCAGCAGCTTCCAGGGACTAACCCACGAGCAGTACTTC
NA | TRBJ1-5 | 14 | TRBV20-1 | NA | CSARAPGWGQPQHF | TGCAGTGCTAGAGCCCCAGGATGGGGTCAGCCCCAGCATTTT
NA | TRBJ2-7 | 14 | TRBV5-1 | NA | CASSSRTDSYEQYF | TGCGCCAGCAGCTCTAGGACGGATTCCTACGAGCAGTACTTC
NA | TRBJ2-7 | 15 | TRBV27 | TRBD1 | CASTDLSGTDYEQYF | TGTGCCAGCACTGATCTATCCGGGACAGACTACGAGCAGTACTTC
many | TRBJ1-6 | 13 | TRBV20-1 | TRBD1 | CSAKGQNNSPLHF | TGCAGTGCTAAGGGACAGAATAATTCACCCCTCCACTTT
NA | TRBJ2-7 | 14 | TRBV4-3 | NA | CASSQDMPSYEQYF | TGCGCCAGCAGCCAGGACATGCCGTCCTACGAGCAGTACTTC
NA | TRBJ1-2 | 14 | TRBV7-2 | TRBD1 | CASSPWTGNYGYTF | TGTGCCAGCAGCCCGTGGACAGGAAACTATGGCTACACCTTC
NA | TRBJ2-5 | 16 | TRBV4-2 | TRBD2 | CASSQEGLAPEETQYF | TGTGCCAGCAGCCAAGAGGGACTAGCGCCGGAAGAGACCCAGTACTTC
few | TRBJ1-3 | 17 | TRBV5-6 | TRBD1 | CASSLSPGQGMGNTIYF | TGTGCCAGCAGCTTAAGCCCGGGACAGGGGATGGGAAACACCATATATTTT
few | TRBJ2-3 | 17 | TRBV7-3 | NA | CASSLTEGGPSTDTQYF | TGTGCCAGCAGCTTGACAGAAGGGGGACCTAGCACAGATACGCAGTATTTT
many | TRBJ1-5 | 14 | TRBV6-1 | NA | CASSVGYSNQPQHF | TGTGCCAGCAGTGTAGGGTATAGCAATCAGCCCCAGCATTTT
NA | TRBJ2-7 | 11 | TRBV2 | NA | CASSPEYEQYF | TGTGCCAGCAGTCCAGAGTACGAGCAGTACTTC
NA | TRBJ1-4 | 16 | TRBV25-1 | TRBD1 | CASSAHGRSGGEKLFF | TGTGCCAGCAGTGCCCATGGACGCTCAGGGGGTGAAAAACTGTTTTTT
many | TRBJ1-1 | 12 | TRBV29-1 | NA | CSVVAGASEAFF | TGCAGCGTTGTTGCAGGGGCCTCTGAAGCTTTCTTT
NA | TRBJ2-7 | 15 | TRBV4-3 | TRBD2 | CASSQAASGIYEQYF | TGCGCCAGCAGCCAAGCGGCTAGCGGAATCTACGAGCAGTACTTC
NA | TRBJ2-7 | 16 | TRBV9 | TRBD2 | CASSLGTSGSTYEQYF | TGTGCCAGCAGCCTTGGGACTAGCGGGAGTACCTACGAGCAGTACTTC
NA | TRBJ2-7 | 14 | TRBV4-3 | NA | CASSQVLQGPEQYF | TGCGCCAGCAGCCAAGTCCTACAGGGTCCCGAGCAGTACTTC
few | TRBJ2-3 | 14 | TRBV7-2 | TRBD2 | CASSSGHGGDTQYF | TGTGCCAGCAGCTCCGGACACGGGGGGGATACGCAGTATTTT
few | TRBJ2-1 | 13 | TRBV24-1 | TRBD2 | CATSGSWGGEQFF | TGTGCCACCAGTGGGTCCTGGGGGGGTGAGCAGTTCTTC
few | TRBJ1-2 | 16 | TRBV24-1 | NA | CATSDSMAGAGDGYTF | TGTGCCACCAGTGATTCCATGGCGGGGGCAGGAGATGGCTACACCTTC
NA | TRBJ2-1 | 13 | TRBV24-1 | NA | CATSGQIEGEQFF | TGTGCCACTTCAGGACAGATCGAAGGTGAGCAGTTCTTC
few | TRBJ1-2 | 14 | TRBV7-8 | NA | CASSLALRSRRYTF | TGTGCCAGCAGCTTAGCGCTACGGTCCCGTCGCTACACCTTC
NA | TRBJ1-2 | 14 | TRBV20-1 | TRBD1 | CSARPTDRGRGYTF | TGCAGTGCTAGACCCACGGACAGGGGACGTGGCTACACCTTC
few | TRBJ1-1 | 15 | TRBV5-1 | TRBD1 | CASSLARQGWTEAFF | TGCGCCAGCAGCTTGGCCAGACAGGGGTGGACTGAAGCTTTCTTT
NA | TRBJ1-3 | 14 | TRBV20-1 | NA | CSARGHGSGNTIYF | TGCAGTGCTAGAGGGCACGGGTCTGGAAACACCATATATTTT
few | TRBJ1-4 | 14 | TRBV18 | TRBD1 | CASSSTGFDEKLFF | TGTGCCAGCTCATCGACAGGGTTTGATGAAAAACTGTTTTTT
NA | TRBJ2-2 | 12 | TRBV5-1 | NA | CASSLPVGELFF | TGCGCCAGCAGCTTGCCGGTCGGGGAGCTGTTTTTT